A single TCR beta chain is shown here with its context. For naive CD8 T cells, sorting used the CD8+CD4-CCR7+CD45RA+ phenotype. The data were taken from a study of molecular identifiers for immune sequencing clone quantification. MiXCR was run by TCRdb on the PCR reads, yielding one entry per CDR3 protein. This sample has more than 450,000 distinct CDR3 sequences, with 20% to 25% found just once. The specimen sequenced was naive CD8+ T cells from blood, with Jurkat cell RNA spiked in. Subset specified: FACS-sorted CD8+CD4-CCR7+CD45RA+ naive T cells. The source is a human donor in good health. Some libraries in this study had Jurkat cell RNA spiked in.

CDR3 nucleotides: TGCGCCAGCAGCTTTGAATCAACAGCGAGCTCCTACGAGCAGTACTTC. Its translation is CASSFESTASSYEQYF. The gene calls are TRBV5-1 and TRBJ2-7; D is ambiguous. Deletions cut 2 bases from V and 0 bases from J, with 15 bases between. Germline assignment: CDR1 SGHRS and CDR2 YFSETQ. The CDR3 sequence is 16 residues long.